The 8 T cell receptor beta chains below come from one sample, sequenced in a study of T cells in localized non-small cell lung cancer. The table came from immunoSEQ multiplex PCR; TCRdb's copy has only in-frame clones and leaves some out. The sample records 35,000 to 45,000 clones, roughly 86% being singletons. The source was peripheral blood, collected before any cancer treatment. The receptors shown here come from a female donor older than 55 with stage I squamous cell lung carcinoma.

The rearrangement links TRBV4-2 to TRBJ2-3; 7 nucleotides line up with TRBD1. Germline-derived CDR1 and CDR2 are LGHNA and YNFKEQ. Trimming at V came to 1 base and at J to 3 bases, leaving 4 bases not matched to a gene. The CDR3 has 15 amino acids. In nucleotides, the CDR3 is TGTGCCAGCAGCCAAGGAAAGGGGGCAACAGATACGCAGTATTTT. It encodes CASSQGKGATDTQYF.

The V gene is TRBV7-3, the J gene TRBJ1-2; 12 nucleotides agree with TRBD1. Trimming removed 5 bases from V and 2 bases from J; junction bases left unmatched: 3. The CDR3 consists of 15 residues. Germline values: CDR1 SGHTA, CDR2 FQGTGA. CDR3 bases: TGTGCCAGCAGCCCGGGGACAGGGGGCAACTATGGCTACACCTTC. Translating gives CASSPGTGGNYGYTF.

The rearrangement joins TRBV5-6 to TRBJ2-7; D may be TRBD1 or TRBD2 (7 bases each). The CDR3 has 14 residues. Germline loops: CDR1 SGHDT, CDR2 YYEEEE. With 4 bases removed from V and 6 bases from J, the gap between germline ends came to 17 bases. This CDR3 reads CASSDTGVAGEQYF. The CDR3 bases are TGTGCCAGCAGCGATACAGGGGTAGCGGGCGAGCAGTACTTC. Variable domain in full (rest from reference TRBV5-6 and TRBJ2-7): DAGVTQSPTHLIKTRGQQVTLRCSPKSGHDTVSWYQQALGQGPQFIFQYYEEEERQRGNFPDRFSGHQFPNYSSELNVNALLLGDSALYLCASSDTGVAGEQYFGPGTRLTVT.

The chain is built from TRBV5-1 and TRBJ2-7; no firm D call. The CDR3 loop spans 13 amino acids. V lost 4 bases, J lost 0 bases, and 8 bases lay in between. Germline V gene data show CDR1 as SGHRS and CDR2 as YFSETQ. The CDR3 sequence: CASSMPSSYEQYF. The CDR3 coding sequence is TGCGCCAGCAGCATGCCAAGCTCCTACGAGCAGTACTTC. Full variable domain (rest looked up from reference TRBV5-1 and TRBJ2-7): KAGVTQTPRYLIKTRGQQVTLSCSPISGHRSVSWYQQTPGQGLQFLFEYFSETQRNKGNFPGRFSGRQFSNSRSEMNVSTLELGDSALYLCASSMPSSYEQYFGPGTRLTVT.

This sequence joins TRBV18 and TRBJ2-2, with a tentative D call TRBD2 (5 bases). The length of the CDR3 is 14 residues. The V end lost 5 bases, the J end lost 4 bases, and 11 bases lay between the germline ends. Germline CDR1 is KGHSH and CDR2 is LQKENI. The CDR3 bases are TGTGCCAGCTCAGAGGACTTCTCCACCGGGGAGCTGTTTTTT. Residues: CASSEDFSTGELFF.

The chain has TRBV5-4 and TRBJ2-3; 8 nucleotides match TRBD2. The germline V gene has CDR1 SGHNT and CDR2 YYREEE (reference sequence). Losses at the gene ends were 0 bases for V and 9 bases for J; bases not matched to a gene: 15. This CDR3 spans 17 amino acids. The CDR3 DNA sequence: TGTGCCAGCAGCTTGGCCTTGACTAGCGTCTCACAGGGCACGCAGTATTTT. Encoded protein: CASSLALTSVSQGTQYF.

The chain employs TRBV6-4 and TRBJ2-1, with TRBD2 matching over 7 bases. The CDR3 sequence is 15 residues long. Germline assignment: CDR1 MRHNA and CDR2 SNTAGT. The V segment lost 5 bases and the J segment 7 bases; nucleotides outside the gene matches: 11. DNA of the CDR3: TGTGCCAGCAGTCGGGACTATATGAGGGGTAATGAGCAGTTCTTC. This gives the protein CASSRDYMRGNEQFF.

This rearrangement joins TRBV5-3 to TRBJ2-1; 7 bases line up with TRBD2. TRBV5-3 is flagged as an ORF with uncertain function. CDR3 length equals 15 residues. V dropped 1 base and J dropped 4; count of bases not matched to a gene: 5. CDR3 nucleotides: TGTGCCAGAAGCTTGAACCGGACTAGTTACAATGAGCAGTTCTTC. It encodes CARSLNRTSYNEQFF.